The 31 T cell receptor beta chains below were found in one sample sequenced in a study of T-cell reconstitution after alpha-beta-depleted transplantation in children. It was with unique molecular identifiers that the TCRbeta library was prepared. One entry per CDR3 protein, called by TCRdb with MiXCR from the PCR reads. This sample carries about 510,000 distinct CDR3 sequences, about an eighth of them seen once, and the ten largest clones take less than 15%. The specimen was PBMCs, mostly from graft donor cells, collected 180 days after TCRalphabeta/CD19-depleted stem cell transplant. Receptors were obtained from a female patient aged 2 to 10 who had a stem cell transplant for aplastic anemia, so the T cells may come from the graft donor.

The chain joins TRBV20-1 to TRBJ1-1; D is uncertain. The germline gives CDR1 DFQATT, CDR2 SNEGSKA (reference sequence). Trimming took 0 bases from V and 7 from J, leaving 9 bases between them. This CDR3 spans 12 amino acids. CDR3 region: CSARDQRDEAFF. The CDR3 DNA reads TGCAGTGCTAGAGATCAGAGGGATGAAGCTTTCTTT.

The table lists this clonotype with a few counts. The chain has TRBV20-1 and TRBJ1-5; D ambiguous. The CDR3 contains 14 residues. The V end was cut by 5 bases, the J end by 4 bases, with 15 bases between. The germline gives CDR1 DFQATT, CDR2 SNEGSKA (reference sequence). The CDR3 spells CSASSDAFNQPQHF. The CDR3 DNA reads TGCAGTGCTTCTTCGGACGCTTTTAATCAGCCCCAGCATTTT.

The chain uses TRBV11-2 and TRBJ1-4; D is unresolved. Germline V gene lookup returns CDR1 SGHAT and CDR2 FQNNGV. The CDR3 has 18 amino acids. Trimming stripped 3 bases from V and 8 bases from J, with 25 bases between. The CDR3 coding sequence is TGTGCCAGCAGCTTCCCGGGATATAGCGGACTGCGGGGAGAAAAACTGTTTTTT. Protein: CASSFPGYSGLRGEKLFF.

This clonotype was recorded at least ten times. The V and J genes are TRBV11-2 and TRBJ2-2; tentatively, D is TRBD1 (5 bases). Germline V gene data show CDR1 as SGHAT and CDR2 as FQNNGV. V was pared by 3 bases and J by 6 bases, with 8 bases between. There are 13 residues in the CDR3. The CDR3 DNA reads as TGTGCCAGCAGCTTCCAGGGCTCCGGGGAGCTGTTTTTT. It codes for CASSFQGSGELFF.

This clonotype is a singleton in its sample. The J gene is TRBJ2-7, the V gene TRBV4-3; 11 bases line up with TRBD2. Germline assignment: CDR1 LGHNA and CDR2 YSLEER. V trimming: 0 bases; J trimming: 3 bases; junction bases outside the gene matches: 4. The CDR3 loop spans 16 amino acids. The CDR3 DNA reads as TGCGCCAGCAGCCAAGATCTACTAGCGGGGGTCTACGAGCAGTACTTC. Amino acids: CASSQDLLAGVYEQYF.

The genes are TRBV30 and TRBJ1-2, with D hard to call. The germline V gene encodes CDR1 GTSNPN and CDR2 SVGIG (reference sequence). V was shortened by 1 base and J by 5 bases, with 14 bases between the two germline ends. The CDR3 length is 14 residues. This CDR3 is CAWSEVSGIYGYTF. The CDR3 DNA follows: TGTGCCTGGAGTGAGGTTTCCGGGATTTATGGCTACACCTTC.

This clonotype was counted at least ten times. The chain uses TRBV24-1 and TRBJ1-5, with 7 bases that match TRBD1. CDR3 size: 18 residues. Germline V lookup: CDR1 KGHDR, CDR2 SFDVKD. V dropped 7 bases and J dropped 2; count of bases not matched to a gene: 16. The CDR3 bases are TGTGCCACCAGCCCGGGGGGACAGCGTCCCTCGGGCAATCAGCCCCAGCATTTT. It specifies CATSPGGQRPSGNQPQHF.

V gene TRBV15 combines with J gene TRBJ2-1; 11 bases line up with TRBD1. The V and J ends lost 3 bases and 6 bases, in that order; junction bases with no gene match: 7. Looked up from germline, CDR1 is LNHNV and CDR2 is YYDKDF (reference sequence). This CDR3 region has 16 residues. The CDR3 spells CATSSLPGTGGNEQFF. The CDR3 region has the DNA TGTGCCACCAGCAGCTTGCCGGGGACAGGGGGCAATGAGCAGTTCTTC.

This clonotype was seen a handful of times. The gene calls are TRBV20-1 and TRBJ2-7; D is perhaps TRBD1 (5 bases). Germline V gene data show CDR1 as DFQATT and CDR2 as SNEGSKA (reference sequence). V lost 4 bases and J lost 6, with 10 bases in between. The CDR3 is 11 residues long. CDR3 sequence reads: CSAITRVEQYF. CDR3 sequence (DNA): TGCAGTGCTATTACCAGGGTCGAGCAGTACTTC.

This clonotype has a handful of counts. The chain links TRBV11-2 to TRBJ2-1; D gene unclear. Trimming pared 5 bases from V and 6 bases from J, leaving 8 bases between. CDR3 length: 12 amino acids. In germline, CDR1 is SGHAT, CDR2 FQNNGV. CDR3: CASSPPINEQFF. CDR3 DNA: TGTGCCAGCAGCCCTCCAATCAATGAGCAGTTCTTC.

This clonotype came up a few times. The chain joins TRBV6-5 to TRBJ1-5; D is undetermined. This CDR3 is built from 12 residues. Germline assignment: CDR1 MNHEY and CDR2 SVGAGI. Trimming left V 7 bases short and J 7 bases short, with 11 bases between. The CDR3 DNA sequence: TGTGCCAGCAATCTTGACGACCAGCCCCAGCATTTT. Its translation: CASNLDDQPQHF.

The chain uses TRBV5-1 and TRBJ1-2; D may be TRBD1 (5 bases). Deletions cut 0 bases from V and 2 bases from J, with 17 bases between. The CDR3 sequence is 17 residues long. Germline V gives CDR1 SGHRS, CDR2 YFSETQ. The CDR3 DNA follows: TGCGCCAGCAGCTTGGAGGTGGGCCCAGGGCCCAACTATGGCTACACCTTC. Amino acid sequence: CASSLEVGPGPNYGYTF. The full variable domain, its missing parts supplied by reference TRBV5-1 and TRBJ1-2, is KAGVTQTPRYLIKTRGQQVTLSCSPISGHRSVSWYQQTPGQGLQFLFEYFSETQRNKGNFPGRFSGRQFSNSRSEMNVSTLELGDSALYLCASSLEVGPGPNYGYTFGSGTRLTVV.

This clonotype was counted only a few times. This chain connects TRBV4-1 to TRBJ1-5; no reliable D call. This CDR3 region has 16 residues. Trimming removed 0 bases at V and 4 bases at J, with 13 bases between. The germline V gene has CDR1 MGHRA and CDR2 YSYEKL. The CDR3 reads CASSQEDVRINQPQHF. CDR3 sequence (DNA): TGCGCCAGCAGCCAAGAAGATGTCCGGATTAATCAGCCCCAGCATTTT.

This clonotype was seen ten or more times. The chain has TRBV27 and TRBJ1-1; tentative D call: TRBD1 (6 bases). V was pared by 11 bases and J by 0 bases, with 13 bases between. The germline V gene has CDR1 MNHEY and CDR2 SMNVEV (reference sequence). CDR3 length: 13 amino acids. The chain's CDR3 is CAVQQGLNTEAFF. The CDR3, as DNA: TGTGCCGTCCAACAGGGCCTGAACACTGAAGCTTTCTTT.

The CDR3 DNA is TGCGCCAGCAGCCAAGTGCGAGCGGGAGGCACCTACAATGAGCAGTTCTTC. Amino acids: CASSQVRAGGTYNEQFF. The chain recombines TRBV4-3 with TRBJ2-1; 9 nucleotides align to TRBD2. J gave up 2 bases and V 1 base, and 6 bases lay outside the gene matches. The germline V gene encodes CDR1 LGHNA and CDR2 YSLEER. This CDR3 region has 17 residues.

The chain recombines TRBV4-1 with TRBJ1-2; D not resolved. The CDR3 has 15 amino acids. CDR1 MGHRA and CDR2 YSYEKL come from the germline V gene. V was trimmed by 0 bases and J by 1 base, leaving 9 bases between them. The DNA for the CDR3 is TGCGCCAGCAGCCAAGAAGCGACTCTTAACTATGGCTACACCTTC. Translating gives CASSQEATLNYGYTF.

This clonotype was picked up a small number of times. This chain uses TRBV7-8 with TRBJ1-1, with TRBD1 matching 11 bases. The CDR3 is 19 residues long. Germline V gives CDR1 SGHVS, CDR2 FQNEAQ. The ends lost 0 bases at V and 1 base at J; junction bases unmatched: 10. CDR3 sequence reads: CASSLAPGGQGVRNTEAFF. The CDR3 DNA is TGTGCCAGCAGCTTAGCCCCGGGGGGACAGGGGGTTAGGAACACTGAAGCTTTCTTT.

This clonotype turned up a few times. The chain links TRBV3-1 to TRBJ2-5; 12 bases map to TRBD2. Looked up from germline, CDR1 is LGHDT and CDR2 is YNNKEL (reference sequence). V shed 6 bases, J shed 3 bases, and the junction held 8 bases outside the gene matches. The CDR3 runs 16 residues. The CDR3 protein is CASSTGLAGTEETQYF. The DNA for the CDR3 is TGTGCCAGCAGTACCGGACTAGCGGGGACCGAAGAGACCCAGTACTTC.

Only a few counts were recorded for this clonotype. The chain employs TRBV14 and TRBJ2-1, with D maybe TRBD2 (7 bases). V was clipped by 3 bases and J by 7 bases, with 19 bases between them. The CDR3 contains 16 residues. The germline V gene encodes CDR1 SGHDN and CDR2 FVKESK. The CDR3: CASSQNGGRGQNEQFF. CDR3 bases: TGTGCCAGCAGCCAGAATGGCGGGAGAGGACAGAATGAGCAGTTCTTC.

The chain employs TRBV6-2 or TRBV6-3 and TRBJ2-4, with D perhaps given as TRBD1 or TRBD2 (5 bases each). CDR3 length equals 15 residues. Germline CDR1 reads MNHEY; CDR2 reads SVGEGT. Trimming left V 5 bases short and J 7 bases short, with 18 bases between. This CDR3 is CASSPRGFIGNIQYF. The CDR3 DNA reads TGTGCCAGCAGTCCTCGGGGCTTTATAGGCAACATTCAGTACTTC.

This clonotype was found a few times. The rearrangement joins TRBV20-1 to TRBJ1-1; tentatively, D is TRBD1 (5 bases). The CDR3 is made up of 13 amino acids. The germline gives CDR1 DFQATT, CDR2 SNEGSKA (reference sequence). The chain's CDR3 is CRAEEGWSTEAFF. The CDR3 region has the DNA TGCAGGGCCGAGGAGGGGTGGAGCACTGAAGCTTTCTTT.

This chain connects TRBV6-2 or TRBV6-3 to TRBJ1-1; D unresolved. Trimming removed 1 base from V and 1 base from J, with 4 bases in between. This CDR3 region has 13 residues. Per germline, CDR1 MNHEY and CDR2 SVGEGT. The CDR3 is CASSYWENTEAFF. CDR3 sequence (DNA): TGTGCCAGCAGTTACTGGGAGAACACTGAAGCTTTCTTT.

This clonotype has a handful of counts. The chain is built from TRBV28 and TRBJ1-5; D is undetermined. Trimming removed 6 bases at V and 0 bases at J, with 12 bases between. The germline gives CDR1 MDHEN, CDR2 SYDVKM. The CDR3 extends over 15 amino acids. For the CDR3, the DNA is TGTGCCAGCAGCACTACTGGCTATAGCAATCAGCCCCAGCATTTT. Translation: CASSTTGYSNQPQHF.

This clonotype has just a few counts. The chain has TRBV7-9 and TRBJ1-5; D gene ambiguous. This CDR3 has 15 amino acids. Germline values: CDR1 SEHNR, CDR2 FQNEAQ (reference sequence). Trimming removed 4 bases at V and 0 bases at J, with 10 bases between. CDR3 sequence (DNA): TGTGCCAGCAGCTCCCAAGACGGTAGCAATCAGCCCCAGCATTTT. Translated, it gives CASSSQDGSNQPQHF.

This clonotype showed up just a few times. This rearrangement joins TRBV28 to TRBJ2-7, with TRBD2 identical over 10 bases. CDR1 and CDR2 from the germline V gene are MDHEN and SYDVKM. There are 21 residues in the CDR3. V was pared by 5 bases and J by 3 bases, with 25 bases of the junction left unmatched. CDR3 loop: CASSPTFLAWASGRTSYEQYF. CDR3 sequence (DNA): TGTGCCAGCAGTCCGACCTTCCTGGCTTGGGCTAGCGGGAGAACGAGCTACGAGCAGTACTTC.

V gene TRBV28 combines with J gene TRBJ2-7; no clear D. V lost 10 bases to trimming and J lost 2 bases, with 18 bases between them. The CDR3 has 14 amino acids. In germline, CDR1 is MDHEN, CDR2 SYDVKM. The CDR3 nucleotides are TGTGCCACACGCACCCACCTTTTTACCTACGAGCAGTACTTC. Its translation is CATRTHLFTYEQYF.

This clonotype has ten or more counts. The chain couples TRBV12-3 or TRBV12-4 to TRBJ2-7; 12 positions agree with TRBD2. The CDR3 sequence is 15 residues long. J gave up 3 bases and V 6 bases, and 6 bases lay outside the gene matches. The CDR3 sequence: CASSRGLAGNYEQYF. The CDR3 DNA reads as TGTGCCAGCAGCCGCGGACTAGCGGGAAACTACGAGCAGTACTTC.

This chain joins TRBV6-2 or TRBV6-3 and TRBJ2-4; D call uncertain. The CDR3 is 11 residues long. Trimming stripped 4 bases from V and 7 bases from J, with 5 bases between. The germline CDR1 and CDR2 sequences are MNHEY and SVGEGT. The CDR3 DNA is TGTGCCAGCAGTTCTCGGAACATTCAGTACTTC. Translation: CASSSRNIQYF.

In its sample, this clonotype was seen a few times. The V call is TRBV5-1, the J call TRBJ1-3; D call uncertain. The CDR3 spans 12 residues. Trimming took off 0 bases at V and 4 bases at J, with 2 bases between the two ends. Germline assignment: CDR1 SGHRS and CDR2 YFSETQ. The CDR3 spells CASSLEGNTIYF. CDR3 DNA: TGCGCCAGCAGCTTGGAAGGAAACACCATATATTTT.

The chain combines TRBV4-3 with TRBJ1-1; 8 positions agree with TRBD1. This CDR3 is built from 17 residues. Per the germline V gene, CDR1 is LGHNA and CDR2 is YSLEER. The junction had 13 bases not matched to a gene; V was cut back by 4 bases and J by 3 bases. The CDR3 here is CASSRGSNRGGHTEAFF. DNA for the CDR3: TGCGCCAGCAGCCGGGGGTCCAACAGGGGGGGGCACACTGAAGCTTTCTTT.

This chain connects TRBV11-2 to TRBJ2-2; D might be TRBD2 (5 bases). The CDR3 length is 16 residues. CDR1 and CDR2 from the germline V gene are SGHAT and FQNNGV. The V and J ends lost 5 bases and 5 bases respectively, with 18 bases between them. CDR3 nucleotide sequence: TGTGCCAGCAGCCCCTGGAGCCCCGGCGGGACCGGGGAGCTGTTTTTT. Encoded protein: CASSPWSPGGTGELFF.